This TCR beta chain emerged from a study of PD-1 blockade in classical Hodgkin lymphoma. Study-wide findings and caveats: As was reported, newly diagnosed patients showed lower baseline TCR diversity than healthy donors did.

V was pared by 8 bases and J by 2 bases, with 5 bases of the junction left unmatched. The germline CDR1 and CDR2 sequences are GTSNPN and SVGIG (reference sequence). This CDR3 is built from 13 residues. Method: immunoSEQ multiplex PCR; TCRdb's copy keeps in-frame clones and lacks some. Of more than 40,000 clones listed, over 65% are singletons. A remark on this clone: Its antigen is undetermined.

Relapses following autologous stem cell transplantation were seen in all patients, with brentuximab vedotin exposure varying. The sequence was collected from a human donor with classical Hodgkin lymphoma. This sample comprised peripheral blood mononuclear cells (PBMCs), obtained before the second cycle of nivolumab. The V call is TRBV30, the J call TRBJ2-2; 7 nucleotides align to TRBD2. The CDR3 region has the DNA TGTGCCCGGGCTAGCGGAAACACCGGGGAGCTGTTTTTT. It is translated as CARASGNTGELFF.